Reported below is one T cell receptor beta chain. The data originate from a study of blood T cell repertoires in COVID-19. The ends lost 6 bases at V and 1 base at J; junction bases unmatched: 8. There are 15 residues in the CDR3. Germline-derived CDR1 and CDR2 are MNHEY and SMNVEV (reference sequence). Assay: immunoSEQ multiplex PCR; the TCRdb copy retains only in-frame clones and omits some. This table has over 200,000 clones, roughly 90% appearing once. The sample comprised peripheral blood. The genes are TRBV27 and TRBJ1-1, with 7 bases lining up with TRBD1. The TCR was taken from a man aged 40-49 years with active or convalescent COVID-19. This chain's CDR3 is CASSGRGQRNTEAFF. CDR3 DNA sequence: TGTGCCAGCAGCGGGAGGGGGCAGAGGAACACTGAAGCTTTCTTT.